Listed below are T cell receptor beta chains from one sample, sequenced in a study of cytomegalovirus exposure and HLA in healthy donors. The data were produced by immunoSEQ multiplex PCR, yet TCRdb's version contains in-frame clones alone and is incomplete. The sample consists of approximately 130,000 clones, more than 75% of them appearing once. Material: PBMCs. The source of these receptors is a man aged 18-30 years in good health and CMV-seronegative. The CDR3 runs from the conserved cysteine through the conserved F or W. Fields, in order: V gene, clone size, D gene, J gene, CDR3 DNA, CDR3 protein. A D gene is named only where the DNA matches it firmly. Expanded clones are given a class, and other clones once, few, many or no size at all.

V gene: TRBV4-3; clone size: few; D gene: .; J gene: TRBJ1-5; CDR3 DNA: TGCGCCAGCAGCCAAGACGGGAATCAGCCCCAGCATTTT; CDR3 protein: CASSQDGNQPQHF
V gene: TRBV5-1; clone size: .; D gene: .; J gene: TRBJ1-2; CDR3 DNA: TGCGCCAGCAGCTTGGGACATCAGGGAGGCTACACCTTC; CDR3 protein: CASSLGHQGGYTF
V gene: TRBV6-4; clone size: .; D gene: TRBD2; J gene: TRBJ2-3; CDR3 DNA: TGTGCCAGCAGTGACGGAGCGGGGGGTACAGATACGCAGTATTTT; CDR3 protein: CASSDGAGGTDTQYF
V gene: TRBV19; clone size: .; D gene: .; J gene: TRBJ1-4; CDR3 DNA: TGTGCCAGTAGTATAGATAAGGGGGGGGTTAATGAAAAACTGTTTTTT; CDR3 protein: CASSIDKGGVNEKLFF
V gene: TRBV6-1; clone size: .; D gene: TRBD1; J gene: TRBJ1-6; CDR3 DNA: TGTGCCAGCAGTGAAAGACAGGGGGTAGGAGTAGGTAATTCACCCCTCCACTTT; CDR3 protein: CASSERQGVGVGNSPLHF
V gene: TRBV4-1; clone size: .; D gene: .; J gene: TRBJ1-2; CDR3 DNA: TGCGCCAGCAGCCAAGATCCAGGGGTTTATGGCTACACCTTC; CDR3 protein: CASSQDPGVYGYTF
V gene: TRBV7-2; clone size: .; D gene: TRBD2; J gene: TRBJ2-3; CDR3 DNA: TGTGCCAGCAGCTTTAATTCAATCCGGGGGGGCCGGGGTACGCAGTATTTT; CDR3 protein: CASSFNSIRGGRGTQYF
V gene: TRBV5-5; clone size: .; D gene: TRBD1; J gene: TRBJ2-3; CDR3 DNA: TGTGCCAGCAGCTTCCAAGGGAACAGGGGGCCAGATACGCAGTATTTT; CDR3 protein: CASSFQGNRGPDTQYF
V gene: TRBV7-9; clone size: once; D gene: TRBD1; J gene: TRBJ2-7; CDR3 DNA: TGTGCCAGCAGCTTCCCCGACAGGGGATATGCCTACGAGCAGTACTTC; CDR3 protein: CASSFPDRGYAYEQYF
V gene: TRBV10-3; clone size: .; D gene: TRBD1; J gene: TRBJ2-2; CDR3 DNA: TGTGCCATCAGTGAGGGACAGGGGGTGGCCGGGGAGCTGTTTTTT; CDR3 protein: CAISEGQGVAGELFF
V gene: TRBV29-1; clone size: .; D gene: TRBD1; J gene: TRBJ1-2; CDR3 DNA: TGCAGCGATGGGACAGGGTCCAGCTACACCTTC; CDR3 protein: CSDGTGSSYTF
V gene: TRBV29-1; clone size: .; D gene: .; J gene: TRBJ2-7; CDR3 DNA: TGCAGCGTTGAAGATGAGAAAACAGGGAGATACGAGCAGTACTTC; CDR3 protein: CSVEDEKTGRYEQYF
V gene: TRBV9; clone size: .; D gene: .; J gene: TRBJ2-7; CDR3 DNA: TGTGCCAGCAGCGTGGGGCGGATTTCCGAGCAGTACTTC; CDR3 protein: CASSVGRISEQYF
V gene: TRBV5-6; clone size: .; D gene: .; J gene: TRBJ1-2; CDR3 DNA: TGTGCCAGCAGCTGGGTCGGCAGGAGGGGCTACACCTTC; CDR3 protein: CASSWVGRRGYTF
V gene: TRBV19; clone size: .; D gene: .; J gene: TRBJ1-5; CDR3 DNA: TGTGCCAGTAGTACAGCAGGCCGCCTATCCCCAAATCAGCCCCAGCATTTT; CDR3 protein: CASSTAGRLSPNQPQHF
V gene: TRBV7-3; clone size: .; D gene: TRBD1; J gene: TRBJ2-2; CDR3 DNA: TGTGCCAGCAGTACGGGACAGGGGAACACCGGGGAGCTGTTTTTT; CDR3 protein: CASSTGQGNTGELFF
V gene: TRBV5-6; clone size: .; D gene: .; J gene: TRBJ1-2; CDR3 DNA: TGTGCCAGCAGCACCAACAGGGTGACAGACACCTTC; CDR3 protein: CASSTNRVTDTF
V gene: TRBV29-1; clone size: once; D gene: .; J gene: TRBJ1-3; CDR3 DNA: TGCAGCGTTGATTCGGGGACTGGAAACACCATATATTTT; CDR3 protein: CSVDSGTGNTIYF
V gene: TRBV6-7; clone size: .; D gene: TRBD1; J gene: TRBJ2-7; CDR3 DNA: TGTGCCAGCCCTGATCCTGGGACAGGGGTTGTCGAGCAGTACTTC; CDR3 protein: CASPDPGTGVVEQYF
V gene: TRBV15; clone size: few; D gene: .; J gene: TRBJ2-5; CDR3 DNA: TGTGCCACCAGCCGGGGGACCCAAGAGACCCAGTACTTC; CDR3 protein: CATSRGTQETQYF
V gene: TRBV25-1; clone size: few; D gene: TRBD1; J gene: TRBJ1-6; CDR3 DNA: TGTGCCAGCAGAATGGACAGGGTGAATTCACCCCTCCACTTT; CDR3 protein: CASRMDRVNSPLHF
V gene: TRBV20-1; clone size: .; D gene: TRBD1; J gene: TRBJ2-3; CDR3 DNA: TGCAGTGCCAGACAGGGGGATACGCAGTATTTT; CDR3 protein: CSARQGDTQYF
V gene: TRBV29-1; clone size: .; D gene: .; J gene: TRBJ2-2; CDR3 DNA: TGCAGCGTTGGAGGGGGTTGGGGAGCCACCGGGGAGCTGTTTTTT; CDR3 protein: CSVGGGWGATGELFF
V gene: TRBV5-5; clone size: .; D gene: TRBD1; J gene: TRBJ2-7; CDR3 DNA: TGTGCCAGCAGCTTGACAGGGGGCGAATACGAGCAGTACTTC; CDR3 protein: CASSLTGGEYEQYF
V gene: TRBV11-2; clone size: .; D gene: TRBD1; J gene: TRBJ2-3; CDR3 DNA: TGTGCCAGCAGCTTAACCCCCGGGACAGGGTTTCGCACAGATACGCAGTATTTT; CDR3 protein: CASSLTPGTGFRTDTQYF
V gene: TRBV4-2; clone size: .; D gene: .; J gene: TRBJ2-7; CDR3 DNA: TGTGCCAGCAGCCAGGGTCGGGACTCCTACGAGCAGTACTTC; CDR3 protein: CASSQGRDSYEQYF
V gene: TRBV4-1; clone size: .; D gene: TRBD1; J gene: TRBJ2-6; CDR3 DNA: TGCGCCAGCAGCCCGTTAACAGGGGATGGGGCCAACGTCCTGACTTTC; CDR3 protein: CASSPLTGDGANVLTF
V gene: TRBV2; clone size: .; D gene: TRBD2; J gene: TRBJ2-1; CDR3 DNA: TGTGCCAGCAGTCCTCCGGGACTAGCGACTGAGCAGTTCTTC; CDR3 protein: CASSPPGLATEQFF
V gene: TRBV2; clone size: once; D gene: .; J gene: TRBJ2-2; CDR3 DNA: TGTGCCAGCATCTTTGGGGGGAGTTTTGGCACCGGGGAGCTGTTTTTT; CDR3 protein: CASIFGGSFGTGELFF
V gene: TRBV19; clone size: .; D gene: .; J gene: TRBJ1-1; CDR3 DNA: TGTGCCAGTAGTCCCCAGGGCTGGAACACTGAAGCTTTCTTT; CDR3 protein: CASSPQGWNTEAFF
V gene: TRBV21-1; clone size: .; D gene: .; J gene: TRBJ1-2; CDR3 DNA: TGTGCCAGCAGCACGACAGGGGTTCATGGCTACACCTTC; CDR3 protein: CASSTTGVHGYTF
V gene: TRBV15; clone size: .; D gene: .; J gene: TRBJ1-2; CDR3 DNA: TGTGCCACCAGCCCGAGGGCCAGTATTGCTAACTATGGCTACACCTTC; CDR3 protein: CATSPRASIANYGYTF
V gene: TRBV10-1; clone size: few; D gene: .; J gene: TRBJ2-1; CDR3 DNA: TGCGCCAGCAGTGCCGGGGGAGAAGGGGACAATGAGCAGTTCTTC; CDR3 protein: CASSAGGEGDNEQFF
V gene: TRBV13; clone size: .; D gene: TRBD1; J gene: TRBJ1-1; CDR3 DNA: TGTGCCAGCAGCTTTGGTGTAGGGGGCCGCACTGAAGCTTTCTTT; CDR3 protein: CASSFGVGGRTEAFF
V gene: TRBV2; clone size: once; D gene: TRBD2; J gene: TRBJ2-7; CDR3 DNA: TGTGCCAGCATTCCCGGGAGAGCGGGGGGGAGCTCCTACGAGCAGTACTTC; CDR3 protein: CASIPGRAGGSSYEQYF
V gene: TRBV27; clone size: .; D gene: .; J gene: TRBJ1-2; CDR3 DNA: TGTGCCAGCAGTTTACCTCGGTATGGCTACACCTTC; CDR3 protein: CASSLPRYGYTF
V gene: TRBV5-1; clone size: .; D gene: TRBD2; J gene: TRBJ2-5; CDR3 DNA: TGCGCCAGCAGCTCTAGCGGGGGAAGGCAAGAGACCCAGTACTTC; CDR3 protein: CASSSSGGRQETQYF
V gene: TRBV5-5; clone size: .; D gene: .; J gene: TRBJ2-1; CDR3 DNA: TGTGCCAGCAGCTACATACAGGGTAGGGAAAATGAGCAGTTCTTC; CDR3 protein: CASSYIQGRENEQFF
V gene: TRBV29-1; clone size: few; D gene: TRBD1; J gene: TRBJ1-1; CDR3 DNA: TGCAGCGTTGAAGTTAGACAGGGGTACACTGAAGCTTTCTTT; CDR3 protein: CSVEVRQGYTEAFF
V gene: TRBV7-9; clone size: .; D gene: .; J gene: TRBJ1-1; CDR3 DNA: TGTGCCAGCAGCACTACCACCGAGGCGAACACTGAAGCTTTCTTT; CDR3 protein: CASSTTTEANTEAFF
V gene: TRBV9; clone size: .; D gene: .; J gene: TRBJ2-1; CDR3 DNA: TGTGCCAGCAGCGTAAGCATAGGAGTAGGAGACTACAATGAGCAGTTCTTC; CDR3 protein: CASSVSIGVGDYNEQFF
V gene: TRBV6-1; clone size: few; D gene: .; J gene: TRBJ1-2; CDR3 DNA: TGTGCCAGCAGTGCGGCACAGGGTGGCGTTTATGGCTACACCTTC; CDR3 protein: CASSAAQGGVYGYTF
V gene: TRBV4-3; clone size: .; D gene: .; J gene: TRBJ1-2; CDR3 DNA: TGCGCCAGCAGCCAAGGGGGTGGGAGCTATGGCTACACCTTC; CDR3 protein: CASSQGGGSYGYTF
V gene: TRBV7-9; clone size: .; D gene: .; J gene: TRBJ1-2; CDR3 DNA: TGTGCCAGCAGCCTTGGCTTACAAGGCTACACCTTC; CDR3 protein: CASSLGLQGYTF
V gene: TRBV5-4; clone size: .; D gene: TRBD2; J gene: TRBJ2-7; CDR3 DNA: TGTGCCAGCAGCCCGGGGACTAGCGGTCGGCAGAACGAGCAGTACTTC; CDR3 protein: CASSPGTSGRQNEQYF
V gene: TRBV2; clone size: .; D gene: .; J gene: TRBJ1-1; CDR3 DNA: TGTGCCAGCAGCCTCCGGCGGTGGGGACAAACTGAAGCTTTCTTT; CDR3 protein: CASSLRRWGQTEAFF
V gene: TRBV10-1; clone size: once; D gene: .; J gene: TRBJ2-2; CDR3 DNA: TGCGCCAGGGGACACCCCACCGGGGAGCTGTTTTTT; CDR3 protein: CARGHPTGELFF
V gene: TRBV19; clone size: .; D gene: TRBD1; J gene: TRBJ1-1; CDR3 DNA: TGTGCCAGTAGTATAACAGGGGACACTGAAGCTTTCTTT; CDR3 protein: CASSITGDTEAFF
V gene: TRBV2; clone size: .; D gene: TRBD1; J gene: TRBJ2-3; CDR3 DNA: TGTGCCAGCAGTCGCCCCCGGGACAGGGTGAGGGATACGCAGTATTTT; CDR3 protein: CASSRPRDRVRDTQYF
V gene: TRBV28; clone size: .; D gene: .; J gene: TRBJ1-1; CDR3 DNA: TGTGCCAGCATCCTCCATGGGGGCGGGGGAGCTGAAGCTTTCTTT; CDR3 protein: CASILHGGGGAEAFF
V gene: TRBV5-4; clone size: .; D gene: .; J gene: TRBJ2-4; CDR3 DNA: TGTGCCAGCAGCTTGAGGTTGGGAGGCAAAAACATTCAGTACTTC; CDR3 protein: CASSLRLGGKNIQYF
V gene: TRBV5-5; clone size: .; D gene: .; J gene: TRBJ2-1; CDR3 DNA: TGTGCCAGCAGCTTGGGGGGATACAGGACAGCCTACAATGAGCAGTTCTTC; CDR3 protein: CASSLGGYRTAYNEQFF
V gene: TRBV4-2; clone size: once; D gene: TRBD1; J gene: TRBJ1-4; CDR3 DNA: TGTGCCAGCAGTACAGGGACAGGGGAAAGTTTTGAAAAACTGTTTTTT; CDR3 protein: CASSTGTGESFEKLFF